This TCR beta chain stems from a study of CD8+CD57+ T cells in acquired aplastic anemia. Concerning this clonotype: The antigen is not known. No DNA is shown, since the ends of the CDR3 on it are uncertain; the CDR3 is the one TCRdb lists.

Genomic DNA templated the TCR beta VDJ and CDR3 profiling. One entry per CDR3 protein, called by TCRdb with MiXCR from the reads. The sample contains roughly 420,000 distinct CDR3 sequences, about 70% of which appear only once. The CDR3 adds up to 15 amino acids, both ends counted. Germline CDR1 SGHTA, CDR2 FQGNSA. Study results and limitations: Patients had around 28 CD8+ CDR3 sequences in common with controls (the shared set). In CD8+ cells, Simpson's diversity showed no significant difference between patients and controls.

The chain combines TRBV7-2 with TRBJ2-5; TRBD2 reflects the table's D call only, with no check against the DNA. Sequences were obtained from sorted CD4+, CD8+, or CD8+CD57+ T cells (not recorded which) from PBMCs. The TCR was taken from a human donor in good health, serving as a control. The CDR3 protein is CASSLGGGPLHFGYF.